This T cell receptor (beta chain) was retrieved from a study of identical twins. In TCRdb, the 5' RACE reads were re-called with MiXCR into one record per CDR3 protein. The data show roughly 700,000 distinct CDR3 sequences, 8.6% seen once. This clonotype was observed at least ten times. At one of its ends the junction is not consistent with the germline gene, which may arise from a read error. These same records also appear under a second study, on yellow fever vaccine responses in identical twins.

The material sequenced was PBMCs. This TCR was sampled from a woman between 18 and 29 years old in good health.

CDR3 residues: CASSLNLGDIQYF. DNA for the CDR3: TGTGCTAGCAGCTTAAACCTCGGCGACATTCAGTACTTC. The chain uses TRBV7-7 and TRBJ2-4; D gene uncertain. The CDR3 loop spans 13 amino acids. Germline CDR1 is SSHAT and CDR2 is FNYEAQ (reference sequence).